Shown below are 5 T cell receptor beta chains from a single sample sequenced in a study. TCRdb used MiXCR to reprocess the RT-PCR reads, holding one entry per CDR3 protein. The sample shows approximately 720,000 distinct CDR3 sequences, around 14% of them seen only once. The sequencing input was memory CD4+ T cells from blood. All receptors come from a female donor in good health, serving as a healthy control.

This clonotype was found many times. V and J are TRBV20-1 and TRBJ2-2, with D possibly being TRBD1 (6 bases). CDR1 and CDR2 from the germline V gene are DFQATT and SNEGSKA (reference sequence). The germline V and J ends were trimmed by 1 base and 5 bases, with 11 bases remaining between them. This CDR3 region has 14 residues. The CDR3 reads CSARGLGGTGELFF. The DNA for the CDR3 is TGCAGTGCTAGAGGTTTAGGGGGAACCGGGGAGCTGTTTTTT.

The table lists this clonotype with a few counts. The rearrangement joins TRBV6-2 or TRBV6-3 to TRBJ1-2; 7 nucleotides align to TRBD1. The V gene end was trimmed by 5 bases and the J gene end by 5 bases; junction bases not matched to a gene: 5. Germline V CDR1 and CDR2: MNHEY, SVGEGT. The CDR3 runs to 13 residues. CDR3 amino acids: CASSPDRRYGYTF. The CDR3 DNA reads as TGTGCCAGCAGTCCGGACAGGAGGTATGGCTACACCTTC.

The chain uses TRBV29-1 and TRBJ1-2; unclear D gene. The CDR3 consists of 12 residues. V lost 7 bases, J lost 4 bases, and 13 bases lay in between. Per germline, CDR1 SQVTM and CDR2 ANQGSEA. CDR3 loop: CSATEGAYGYTF. DNA for the CDR3: TGCAGCGCTACCGAAGGAGCCTATGGCTACACCTTC. Full variable domain (missing parts from reference TRBV29-1 and TRBJ1-2): SAVISQKPSRDICQRGTSLTIQCQVDSQVTMMFWYRQQPGQSLTLIATANQGSEATYESGFVIDKFPISRPNLTFSTLTVSNMSPEDSSIYLCSATEGAYGYTFGSGTRLTVV.

The rearrangement uses TRBV10-3 and TRBJ2-7; tentatively, D is TRBD1 (6 bases). The CDR3 extends over 12 amino acids. V was clipped by 6 bases and J by 5 bases, with 11 bases between them. The germline CDR1 and CDR2 sequences are ENHRY and SYGVKD. CDR3 DNA: TGTGCCATCAGCCGGTACAGGGACGAGCAGTACTTC. This sequence encodes CAISRYRDEQYF.

This clonotype was seen ten or more times. In nucleotides, the CDR3 is TGTGCCAGCAGTTCCAGGGGGCTTGGCACTGAAGCTTTCTTT. This encodes CASSSRGLGTEAFF. The J gene is TRBJ1-1, the V gene TRBV6-5; TRBD1 agrees at 8 bases. The CDR3 length is 14 residues. The germline V gene has CDR1 MNHEY and CDR2 SVGAGI. V was pared by 4 bases and J by 4 bases, with 5 bases of the junction left unmatched.